These T cell receptor beta chains were read from a single sample in a study of early T cells in non-severe SARS-CoV-2 infection. MiXCR, run by TCRdb on the 5' RACE reads, gives a single entry per CDR3 protein. The repertoire holds some 80,000 distinct CDR3 sequences, with about 5% as singletons. The sequencing here drew on whole blood, taken at baseline. These receptors were taken from an adult who was a healthcare worker with PCR-confirmed SARS-CoV-2 infection or an uninfected control (not recorded which). CDR3s include the opening cysteine and the closing phenylalanine or tryptophan. A D gene is named only where the DNA matches it firmly. Part of the rows lack a size; the others show once, few, many or a class for expanded clones.

clone_size j_call d_call v_call cdr3_nt cdr3_aa
many TRBJ1-1 NA TRBV7-8 TGTGCCAGCAGCTTAGTGCGGCAGTCAAACACTGAAGCTTTCTTT CASSLVRQSNTEAFF
many TRBJ2-7 NA TRBV20-1 TGCAGTGCTAGAGATCAGAACAGGGGGGGCGAGCAGTACTTC CSARDQNRGGEQYF
many TRBJ2-6 NA TRBV6-5 TGTGCCAGCAGTTACTTATGGGGAGGAGGGGCCAACGTCCTGACTTTC CASSYLWGGGANVLTF
NA TRBJ2-2 TRBD1 TRBV25-1 TGTGCCAGCAGTGCCTTCCAGGGGGCGCCGGCCGGGGAGCTGTTTTTT CASSAFQGAPAGELFF
few TRBJ2-7 TRBD2 TRBV5-6 TGTGCCAGCAGCTTGCTACTAGCGGTGGAGCAGTACTTC CASSLLLAVEQYF
many TRBJ2-7 NA TRBV29-1 TGCAGCGTTGTACTTCCACCCTACGAGCAGTACTTC CSVVLPPYEQYF
NA TRBJ2-1 TRBD1 TRBV2 TGTGCCAGCAGGGAAATGGGACAGGGTTTCTGGCCCCACAACAATGAGCAGTTCTTC CASREMGQGFWPHNNEQFF
NA TRBJ2-1 TRBD2 TRBV7-3 TGTGCCAGCAGCTCAAAGGTCGGGACTAGCGGATACAATGAGCAGTTCTTC CASSSKVGTSGYNEQFF
many TRBJ2-3 TRBD2 TRBV20-1 TGCAGTGCTCGCCGACTAGCGGGCCGCACAGATACGCAGTATTTT CSARRLAGRTDTQYF
many TRBJ2-1 NA TRBV24-1 TGTGCCACCAGTGATGTAGCAAATGAGCAGTTCTTC CATSDVANEQFF
many TRBJ2-3 NA TRBV20-1 TGCAGTGCTAGACGGCGGGGCTCCCGGGGCTCAGATACGCAGTATTTT CSARRRGSRGSDTQYF
many TRBJ2-7 NA TRBV20-1 TGCAGTGCTAGATGGCAGGGGGGTCGGTACGAGCAGTACTTC CSARWQGGRYEQYF
few TRBJ1-6 TRBD1 TRBV4-1 TGCGCCAGCAGCCTTCTTGGACAGGGGCAGAATTCACCCCTCCACTTT CASSLLGQGQNSPLHF
many TRBJ2-1 NA TRBV18 TGTGCCAGCTCCCCGCCCATCGTAGCCATATCCCCCCAGTTGTATGAGCAGTTCTTC CASSPPIVAISPQLYEQFF
few TRBJ2-5 NA TRBV4-1 TGCGCCAGCAGCCAAGAGGGCAGGGAAAAAGAGACCCAGTACTTC CASSQEGREKETQYF
many TRBJ1-6 NA TRBV11-2 TGTGCCAGCAGCTTAGTCGGGCAGGCTAATTCACCCCTCCACTTT CASSLVGQANSPLHF
many TRBJ2-1 NA TRBV9 TGTGCCAGCGCCACTTCCAATGAGCAGTTCTTC CASATSNEQFF
NA TRBJ2-2 NA TRBV27 TGTGCCAGCACCCCGAGCTATACCGGGGAGCTGTTTTTT CASTPSYTGELFF
NA TRBJ2-3 NA TRBV3-1 TGTGCCAGCAGCCCCTACAGGGTTGATACGCAGTATTTT CASSPYRVDTQYF
few TRBJ2-5 NA TRBV20-1 TGCAGTGCCATCAGGGACCAAGAGACCCAGTACTTC CSAIRDQETQYF
NA TRBJ2-3 NA TRBV4-1 TGCGCCAGCAGCCAAGGGGGACGCCCTAGCACAGATACGCAGTATTTT CASSQGGRPSTDTQYF
NA TRBJ2-7 TRBD1 TRBV20-1 TGCAGTGCGGCCGGACAGGGAAGGTACGAGCAGTACTTC CSAAGQGRYEQYF
few TRBJ1-1 NA TRBV10-1 TGCGCCAGCAGCCGGGGTCTGGGAACTGAAGCTTTCTTT CASSRGLGTEAFF
many TRBJ2-7 NA TRBV3-1 TGTGCCAGCAGCCAAGACGGACCCTACTCCTACGAGCAGTACTTC CASSQDGPYSYEQYF
many TRBJ2-1 TRBD2 TRBV20-1 TGCAGTGCTCGGACTAGCGGGAGGATTCGCAATGAGCAGTTCTTC CSARTSGRIRNEQFF
many TRBJ1-3 NA TRBV20-1 TGCAGTGCTACCCGGCAGACTGGAAACACCATATATTTT CSATRQTGNTIYF
many TRBJ2-1 NA TRBV4-1 TGCGCCAGCAGCCAAGGGGCTAGGGCCTACAATGAGCAGTTCTTC CASSQGARAYNEQFF
many TRBJ2-6 NA TRBV7-3 TGTGCCAGCAGCTTTCGCACTGGGGCCAACGTCCTGACTTTC CASSFRTGANVLTF
NA TRBJ2-6 TRBD1 TRBV5-5 TGTGCCAGCAGCCTGGACAGGGAACTTTCCTCTGGGGCCAACGTCCTGACTTTC CASSLDRELSSGANVLTF
NA TRBJ2-7 NA TRBV20-1 TGCAGTGCTAGAGGGAACTACGAGCAGTACTTC CSARGNYEQYF
few TRBJ1-2 TRBD1 TRBV6-5 TGTGCCAGCAGCATAGGACAGGCCTATGGCTACACCTTC CASSIGQAYGYTF
NA TRBJ1-5 NA TRBV6-1 TGTGCCTGTACCGGACCGACTGATACCCAGCCCCAGCATTTT CACTGPTDTQPQHF
many TRBJ2-5 NA TRBV27 TGTGCCAGCAGTTTTACAGGGAGATTAGGAGAGACCCAGTACTTC CASSFTGRLGETQYF
many TRBJ1-3 NA TRBV7-6 TGTGCCAGCAGCTTAGGACGACAGCCGCGGAACACCATATATTTT CASSLGRQPRNTIYF
NA TRBJ2-7 NA TRBV7-8 TGTGCCAGCAGCTTAGACGGGTCCATCTACGAGCAGTACTTC CASSLDGSIYEQYF
many TRBJ1-1 TRBD1 TRBV6-1 TGTGCCAGCAGTGATAGGGACAGCCTTGAAGCTTTCTTT CASSDRDSLEAFF
many TRBJ2-1 TRBD2 TRBV10-1 TGCGCCAGCAGTGAGTCATTTAGCGGGAGTATCGATGAGCAGTTCTTC CASSESFSGSIDEQFF
many TRBJ2-7 NA TRBV5-1 TGCGCCAGCAGTTTTGAAGGGACAACCCGGGGATACGAGCAGTACTTC CASSFEGTTRGYEQYF
NA TRBJ2-1 TRBD2 TRBV20-1 TGCAGTGCCGGCCCGCCGCGGACTAGCGGGCTGTACAATGAGCAGTTCTTC CSAGPPRTSGLYNEQFF
many TRBJ2-2 NA TRBV5-4 TGTGCCAGCAGCTTCGGACAAAAGAACACCGGGGAGCTGTTTTTT CASSFGQKNTGELFF
few TRBJ2-3 NA TRBV24-1 TGTGCCACCAGTGATGCGACAGCAGCTAGCACAGATACGCAGTATTTT CATSDATAASTDTQYF
many TRBJ2-1 TRBD2 TRBV30 TGTGCCTGGAGTGAAGGGCTAGCGGGAGGGACGCAGTTCTTC CAWSEGLAGGTQFF
many TRBJ2-7 TRBD1 TRBV20-1 TGCAGTGCTAGGAGGGCCCCGGGGACAGGGGTCTACGAGCAGTACTTC CSARRAPGTGVYEQYF
many TRBJ2-3 TRBD2 TRBV29-1 TGCAGCGTTGAAGATGGGGCTAGCGGGGGACTCACAGATACGCAGTATTTT CSVEDGASGGLTDTQYF
NA TRBJ1-5 TRBD1 TRBV7-9 TGTGCCAGCAGCTCCAACAGGGGCCCGCCCCAGCATTTT CASSSNRGPPQHF
NA TRBJ2-3 TRBD1 TRBV10-1 TGCGCCAGCAGTACCACAGGGGTATCCGCCATAGATACGCAGTATTTT CASSTTGVSAIDTQYF
NA TRBJ2-3 TRBD2 TRBV7-6 TGTGCCAGCAGCCTTGGCCTCGCGGCTAGCGGGAGAGATACGCAGTATTTT CASSLGLAASGRDTQYF
many TRBJ2-7 TRBD2 TRBV7-9 TGTGCCAGCAGCTTAGGCCGGGGACTAGCGCAGGTCTCCTACGAGCAGTACTTC CASSLGRGLAQVSYEQYF
few TRBJ2-2 NA TRBV5-1 TGCGCCAGCAGCTCCGGGGGCAGGAGCGCGAACACCGGGGAGCTGTTTTTT CASSSGGRSANTGELFF
many TRBJ1-2 NA TRBV10-3 TGTGCCATCTCTAACCGCGAGCCCCAAGCTAACTATGGCTACACCTTC CAISNREPQANYGYTF
many TRBJ2-3 TRBD2 TRBV27 TGTGCCAGCAGTACCCAGCGGGAGGCCCCAGGAGATACGCAGTATTTT CASSTQREAPGDTQYF
many TRBJ2-7 NA TRBV3-1 TGTGCCAGCAGCCAAGGTAGCGACGAGCAGTACTTC CASSQGSDEQYF
few TRBJ2-7 NA TRBV9 TGTGCCAGCAGGCCCCCGGATTCTTCGACAGACTACGAGCAGTACTTC CASRPPDSSTDYEQYF